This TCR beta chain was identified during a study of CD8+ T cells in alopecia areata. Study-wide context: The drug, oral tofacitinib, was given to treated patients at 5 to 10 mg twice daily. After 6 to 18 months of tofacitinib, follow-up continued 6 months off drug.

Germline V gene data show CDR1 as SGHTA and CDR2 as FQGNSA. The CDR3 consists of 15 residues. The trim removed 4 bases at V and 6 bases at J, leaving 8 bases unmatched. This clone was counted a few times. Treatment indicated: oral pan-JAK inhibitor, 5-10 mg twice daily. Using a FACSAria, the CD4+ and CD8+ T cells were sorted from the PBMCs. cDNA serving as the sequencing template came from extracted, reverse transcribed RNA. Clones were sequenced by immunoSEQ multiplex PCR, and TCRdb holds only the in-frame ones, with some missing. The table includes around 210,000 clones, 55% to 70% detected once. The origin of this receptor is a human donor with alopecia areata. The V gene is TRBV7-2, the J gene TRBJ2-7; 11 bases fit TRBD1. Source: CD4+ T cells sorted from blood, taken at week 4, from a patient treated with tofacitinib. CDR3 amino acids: CASSSQAGTGGEQYF. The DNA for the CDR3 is TGTGCCAGCAGCTCCCAAGCCGGGACAGGGGGCGAGCAGTACTTC.